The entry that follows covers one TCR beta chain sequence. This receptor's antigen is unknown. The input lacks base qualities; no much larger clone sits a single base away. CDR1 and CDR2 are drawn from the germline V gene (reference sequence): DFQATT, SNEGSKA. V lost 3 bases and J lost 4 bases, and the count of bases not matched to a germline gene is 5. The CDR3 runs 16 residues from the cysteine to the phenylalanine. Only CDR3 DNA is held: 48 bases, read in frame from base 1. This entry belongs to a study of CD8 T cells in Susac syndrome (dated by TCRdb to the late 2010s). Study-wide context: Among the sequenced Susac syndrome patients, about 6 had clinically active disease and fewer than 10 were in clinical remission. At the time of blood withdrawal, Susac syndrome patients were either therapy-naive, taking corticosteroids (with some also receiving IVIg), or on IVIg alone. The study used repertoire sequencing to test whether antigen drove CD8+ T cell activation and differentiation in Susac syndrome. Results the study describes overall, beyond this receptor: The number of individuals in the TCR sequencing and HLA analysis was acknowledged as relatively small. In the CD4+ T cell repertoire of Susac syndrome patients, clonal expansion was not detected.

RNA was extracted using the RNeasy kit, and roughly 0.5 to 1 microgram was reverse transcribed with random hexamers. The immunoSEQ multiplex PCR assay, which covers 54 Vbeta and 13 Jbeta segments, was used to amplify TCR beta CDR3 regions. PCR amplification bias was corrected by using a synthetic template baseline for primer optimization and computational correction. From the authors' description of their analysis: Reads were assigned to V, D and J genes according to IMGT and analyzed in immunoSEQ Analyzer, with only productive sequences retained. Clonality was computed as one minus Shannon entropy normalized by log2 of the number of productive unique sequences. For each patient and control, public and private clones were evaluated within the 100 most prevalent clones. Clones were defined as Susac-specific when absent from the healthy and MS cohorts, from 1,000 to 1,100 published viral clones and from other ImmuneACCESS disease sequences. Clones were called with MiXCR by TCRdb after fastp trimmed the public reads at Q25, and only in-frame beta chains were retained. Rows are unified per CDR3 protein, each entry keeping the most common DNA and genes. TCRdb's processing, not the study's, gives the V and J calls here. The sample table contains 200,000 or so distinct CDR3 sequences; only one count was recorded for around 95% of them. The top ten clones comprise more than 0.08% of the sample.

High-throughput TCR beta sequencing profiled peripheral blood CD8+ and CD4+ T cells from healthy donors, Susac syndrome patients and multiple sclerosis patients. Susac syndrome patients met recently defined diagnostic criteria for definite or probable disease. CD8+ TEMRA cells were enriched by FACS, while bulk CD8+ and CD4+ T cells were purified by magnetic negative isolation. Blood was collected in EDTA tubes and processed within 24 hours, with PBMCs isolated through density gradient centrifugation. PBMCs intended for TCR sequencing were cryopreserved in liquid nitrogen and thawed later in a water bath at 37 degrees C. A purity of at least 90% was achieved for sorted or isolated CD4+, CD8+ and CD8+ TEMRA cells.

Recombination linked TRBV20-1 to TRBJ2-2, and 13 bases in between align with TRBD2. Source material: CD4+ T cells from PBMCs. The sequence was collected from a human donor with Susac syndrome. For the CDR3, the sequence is CSARMTSGGTTGELFF. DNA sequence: TGCAGTGCTAGGATGACTAGCGGGGGGACCACCGGGGAGCTGTTTTTT.